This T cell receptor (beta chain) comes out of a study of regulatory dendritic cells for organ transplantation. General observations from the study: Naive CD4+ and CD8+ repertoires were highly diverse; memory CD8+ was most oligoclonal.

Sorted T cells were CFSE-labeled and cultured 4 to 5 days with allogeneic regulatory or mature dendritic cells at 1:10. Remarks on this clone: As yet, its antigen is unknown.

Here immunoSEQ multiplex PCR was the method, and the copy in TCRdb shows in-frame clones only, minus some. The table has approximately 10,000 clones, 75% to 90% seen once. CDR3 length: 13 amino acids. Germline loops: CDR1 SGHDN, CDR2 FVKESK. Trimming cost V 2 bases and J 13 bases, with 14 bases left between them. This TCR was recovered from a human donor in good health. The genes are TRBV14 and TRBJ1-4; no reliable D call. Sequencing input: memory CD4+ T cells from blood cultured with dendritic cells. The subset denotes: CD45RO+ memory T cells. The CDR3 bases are TGTGCCAGCAGCCAAACAAGGTCCCGGGGACTGTTTTTT. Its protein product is CASSQTRSRGLFF.